This T cell receptor beta chain derives from a study of blood T cell repertoires in COVID-19. Data came from immunoSEQ multiplex PCR; TCRdb stores just in-frame clones and leaves some out. The repertoire has about 170,000 clones, approximately 84% of them found once; the top ten carry 1.2%. This clone was counted only a few times. V was shortened by 0 bases and J by 8 bases, with 9 bases between the two germline ends. Germline CDR1 SGHDT, CDR2 YYEEEE. The CDR3 has 13 residues. Ages ranged from 18 to 89 years, with residence in 20 to 30 US areas. The sample comprised PBMCs or T cells enriched from blood (not recorded which). The chain has TRBV5-6 and TRBJ2-1, with D possibly matching TRBD1 (5 bases). The clonotype comes from a human donor with acute COVID-19. The donor label of this sample is uncertain. The chain's CDR3 is CASSLGGADEQFF. The CDR3 nucleotides are TGTGCCAGCAGCTTGGGTGGGGCGGATGAGCAGTTCTTC. The variable domain in full, with the rest retrieved from reference TRBV5-6 and TRBJ2-1, is DAGVTQSPTHLIKTRGQQVTLRCSPKSGHDTVSWYQQALGQGPQFIFQYYEEEERQRGNFPDRFSGHQFPNYSSELNVNALLLGDSALYLCASSLGGADEQFFGPGTRLTVL.